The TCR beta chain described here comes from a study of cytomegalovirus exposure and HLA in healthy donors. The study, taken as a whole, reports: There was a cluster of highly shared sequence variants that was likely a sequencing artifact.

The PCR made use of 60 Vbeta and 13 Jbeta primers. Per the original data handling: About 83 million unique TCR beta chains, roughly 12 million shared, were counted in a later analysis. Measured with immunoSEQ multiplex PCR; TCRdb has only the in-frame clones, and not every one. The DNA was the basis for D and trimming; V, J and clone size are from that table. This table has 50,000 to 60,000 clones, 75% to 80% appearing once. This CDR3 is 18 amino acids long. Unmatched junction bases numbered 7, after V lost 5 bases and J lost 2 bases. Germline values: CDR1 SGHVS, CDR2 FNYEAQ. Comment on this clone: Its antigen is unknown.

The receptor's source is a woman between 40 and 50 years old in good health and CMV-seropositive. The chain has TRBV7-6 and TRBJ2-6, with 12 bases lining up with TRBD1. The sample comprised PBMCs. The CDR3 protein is CASSPGGQGAAGANVLTF. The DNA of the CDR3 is TGTGCCAGCAGCCCCGGGGGACAGGGGGCTGCTGGGGCCAACGTCCTGACTTTC. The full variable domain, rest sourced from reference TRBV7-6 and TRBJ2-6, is GAGVSQSPRYKVTKRGQDVALRCDPISGHVSLYWYRQALGQGPEFLTYFNYEAQQDKSGLPNDRFSAERPEGSISTLTIQRTEQRDSAMYRCASSPGGQGAAGANVLTFGAGSRLTVL.